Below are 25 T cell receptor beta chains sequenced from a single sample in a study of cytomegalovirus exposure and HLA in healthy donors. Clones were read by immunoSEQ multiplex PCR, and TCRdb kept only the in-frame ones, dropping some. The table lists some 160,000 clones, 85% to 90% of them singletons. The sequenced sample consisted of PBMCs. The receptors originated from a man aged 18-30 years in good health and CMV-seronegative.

The CDR3 here is CASSQAGWDTEAFF. Written as DNA, the CDR3 is TGTGCCAGCAGCCAAGCCGGGTGGGACACTGAAGCTTTCTTT. This chain links TRBV14 with TRBJ1-1; D is undetermined. The CDR3 is made up of 14 amino acids. Germline V gives CDR1 SGHDN, CDR2 FVKESK. V gave up 1 base and J gave up 3 bases, with 9 bases separating them.

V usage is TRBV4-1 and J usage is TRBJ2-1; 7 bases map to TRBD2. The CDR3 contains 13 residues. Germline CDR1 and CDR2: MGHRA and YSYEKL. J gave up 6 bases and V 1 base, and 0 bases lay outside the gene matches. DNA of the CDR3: TGCGCCAGCAGCCAAGCTAGCGGCAATGAGCAGTTCTTC. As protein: CASSQASGNEQFF.

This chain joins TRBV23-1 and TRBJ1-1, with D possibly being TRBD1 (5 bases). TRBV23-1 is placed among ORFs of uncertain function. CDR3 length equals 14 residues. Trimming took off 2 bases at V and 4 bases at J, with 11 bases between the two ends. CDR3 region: CASSQVTDPTEAFF. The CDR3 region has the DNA TGCGCCAGCAGTCAAGTGACAGATCCCACTGAAGCTTTCTTT.

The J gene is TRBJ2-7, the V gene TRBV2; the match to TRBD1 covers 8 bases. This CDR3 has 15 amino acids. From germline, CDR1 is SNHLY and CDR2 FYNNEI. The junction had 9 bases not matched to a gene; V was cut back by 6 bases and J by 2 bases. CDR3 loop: CASRAGQGMTYEQYV. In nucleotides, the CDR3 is TGTGCCAGCAGGGCTGGACAGGGAATGACCTACGAGCAGTACGTC.

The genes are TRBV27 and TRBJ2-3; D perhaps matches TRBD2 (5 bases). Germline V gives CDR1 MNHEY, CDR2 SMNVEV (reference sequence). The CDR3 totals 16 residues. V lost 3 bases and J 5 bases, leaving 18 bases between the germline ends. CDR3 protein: CASSFLRVGSGDTQYF. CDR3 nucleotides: TGTGCCAGCAGTTTCCTCCGGGTGGGGAGCGGAGATACGCAGTATTTT.

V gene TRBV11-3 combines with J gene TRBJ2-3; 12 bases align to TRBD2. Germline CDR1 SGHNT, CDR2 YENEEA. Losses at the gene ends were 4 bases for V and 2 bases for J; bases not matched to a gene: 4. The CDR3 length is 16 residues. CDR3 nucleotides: TGTGCCAGCAGCTCCGGACTAGCGGGGTTCACAGATACGCAGTATTTT. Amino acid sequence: CASSSGLAGFTDTQYF.

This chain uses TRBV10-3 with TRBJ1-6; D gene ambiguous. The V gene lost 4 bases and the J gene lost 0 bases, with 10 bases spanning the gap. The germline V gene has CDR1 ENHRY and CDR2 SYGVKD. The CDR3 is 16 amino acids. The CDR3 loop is CAISVQASSYNSPLHF. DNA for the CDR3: TGTGCCATCAGTGTCCAGGCGAGCTCCTATAATTCACCCCTCCACTTT.

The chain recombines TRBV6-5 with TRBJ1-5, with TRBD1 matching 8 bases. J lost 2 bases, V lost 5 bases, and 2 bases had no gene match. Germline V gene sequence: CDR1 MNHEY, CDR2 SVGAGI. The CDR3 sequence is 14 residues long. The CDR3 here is CASSQGAGNQPQHF. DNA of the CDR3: TGTGCCAGCAGTCAGGGGGCTGGCAATCAGCCCCAGCATTTT.

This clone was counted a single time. In DNA, the CDR3 is TGTGCCAGCAGCGGGACAGCCCAATACCTTGGGGGTGGCTACACCTTC. Its translation: CASSGTAQYLGGGYTF. The V and J genes are TRBV28 and TRBJ1-2, with 7 positions matching TRBD1. V lost 6 bases to trimming and J lost 7 bases; unmatched junction nucleotides: 17. Germline CDR1 and CDR2: MDHEN and SYDVKM. This CDR3 spans 16 amino acids.

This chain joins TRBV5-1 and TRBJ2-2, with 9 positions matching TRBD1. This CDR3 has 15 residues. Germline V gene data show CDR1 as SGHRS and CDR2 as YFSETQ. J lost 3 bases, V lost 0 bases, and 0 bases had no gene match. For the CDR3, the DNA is TGCGCCAGCAGCTTGGGACAGGGGGACACCGGGGAGCTGTTTTTT. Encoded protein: CASSLGQGDTGELFF.

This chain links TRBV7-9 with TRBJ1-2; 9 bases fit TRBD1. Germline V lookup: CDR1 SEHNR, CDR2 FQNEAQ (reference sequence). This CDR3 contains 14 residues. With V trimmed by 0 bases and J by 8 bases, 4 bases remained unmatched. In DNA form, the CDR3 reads TGTGCCAGCAGCTTAGCGAGGGACAGGGAAGGCTACACCTTC. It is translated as CASSLARDREGYTF. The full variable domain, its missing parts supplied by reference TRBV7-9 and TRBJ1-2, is DTGVSQNPRHKITKRGQNVTFRCDPISEHNRLYWYRQTLGQGPEFLTYFQNEAQLEKSRLLSDRFSAERPKGSFSTLEIQRTEQGDSAMYLCASSLARDREGYTFGSGTRLTVV.

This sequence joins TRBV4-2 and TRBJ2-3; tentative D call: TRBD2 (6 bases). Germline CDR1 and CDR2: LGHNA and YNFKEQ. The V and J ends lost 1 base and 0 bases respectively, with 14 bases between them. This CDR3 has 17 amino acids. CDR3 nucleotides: TGTGCCAGCAGCCAAGGGGCTGCGGGATATAGCACAGATACGCAGTATTTT. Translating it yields CASSQGAAGYSTDTQYF.

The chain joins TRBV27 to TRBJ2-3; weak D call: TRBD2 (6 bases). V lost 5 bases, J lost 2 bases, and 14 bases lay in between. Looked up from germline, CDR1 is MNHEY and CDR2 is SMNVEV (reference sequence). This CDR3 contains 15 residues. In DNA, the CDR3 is TGTGCCAGCAGTGCACCGGGACTCCACACAGATACGCAGTATTTT. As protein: CASSAPGLHTDTQYF.

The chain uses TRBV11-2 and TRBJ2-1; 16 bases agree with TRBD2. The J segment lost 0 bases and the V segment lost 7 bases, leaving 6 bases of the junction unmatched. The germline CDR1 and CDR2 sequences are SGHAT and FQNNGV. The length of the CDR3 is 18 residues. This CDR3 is CASIKGLAGGPSYNEQFF. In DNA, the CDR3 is TGTGCCAGCATCAAGGGACTAGCGGGGGGGCCCTCCTACAATGAGCAGTTCTTC.

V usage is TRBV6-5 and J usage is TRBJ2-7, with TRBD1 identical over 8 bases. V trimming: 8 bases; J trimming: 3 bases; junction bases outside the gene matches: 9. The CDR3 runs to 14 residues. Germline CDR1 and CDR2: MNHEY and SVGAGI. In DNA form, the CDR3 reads TGTGCCAGCGACGGACAGGGCAACGGCTACGAGCAGTACGTC. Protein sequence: CASDGQGNGYEQYV.

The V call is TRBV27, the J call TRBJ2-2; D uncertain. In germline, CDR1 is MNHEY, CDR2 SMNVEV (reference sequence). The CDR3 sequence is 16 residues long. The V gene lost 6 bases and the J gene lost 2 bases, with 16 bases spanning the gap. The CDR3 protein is CASRLNPGPNTGELFF. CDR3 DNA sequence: TGTGCCAGCAGACTAAACCCGGGTCCCAACACCGGGGAGCTGTTTTTT.

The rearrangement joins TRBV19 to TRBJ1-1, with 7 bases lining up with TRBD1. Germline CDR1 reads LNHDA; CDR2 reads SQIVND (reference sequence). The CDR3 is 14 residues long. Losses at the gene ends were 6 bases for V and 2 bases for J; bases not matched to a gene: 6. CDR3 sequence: CASSLYRGNTEAFF. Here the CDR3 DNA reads TGTGCCAGTAGCCTATACAGGGGAAACACTGAAGCTTTCTTT.

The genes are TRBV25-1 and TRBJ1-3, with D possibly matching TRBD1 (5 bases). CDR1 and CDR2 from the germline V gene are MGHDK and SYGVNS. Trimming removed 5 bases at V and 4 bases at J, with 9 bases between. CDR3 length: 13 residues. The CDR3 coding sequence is TGTGCCAGCAGTACTGGGGGGGGAAACACCATATATTTT. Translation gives CASSTGGGNTIYF.

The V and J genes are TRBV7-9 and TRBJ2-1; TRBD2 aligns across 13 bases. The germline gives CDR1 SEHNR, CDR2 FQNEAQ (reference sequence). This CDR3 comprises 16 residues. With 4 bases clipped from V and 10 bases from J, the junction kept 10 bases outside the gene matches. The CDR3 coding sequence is TGTGCCAGCAGCTCCTTCCTGGGACTAGCGGGAAACGAGCAGTTCTTC. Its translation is CASSSFLGLAGNEQFF.

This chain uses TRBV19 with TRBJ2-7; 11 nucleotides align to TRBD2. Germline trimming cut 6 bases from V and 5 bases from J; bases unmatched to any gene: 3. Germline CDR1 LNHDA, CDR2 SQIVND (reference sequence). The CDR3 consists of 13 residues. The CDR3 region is CASSKGLADEQYV. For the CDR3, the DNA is TGTGCCAGTAGCAAGGGACTAGCGGACGAGCAGTACGTC.

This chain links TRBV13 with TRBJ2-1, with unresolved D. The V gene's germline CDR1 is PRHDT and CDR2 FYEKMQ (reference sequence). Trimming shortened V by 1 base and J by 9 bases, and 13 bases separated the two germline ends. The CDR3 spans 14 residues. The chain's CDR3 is CASSLEGGSGEQFF. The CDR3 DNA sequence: TGTGCCAGCAGCTTAGAAGGCGGTAGTGGTGAGCAGTTCTTC.

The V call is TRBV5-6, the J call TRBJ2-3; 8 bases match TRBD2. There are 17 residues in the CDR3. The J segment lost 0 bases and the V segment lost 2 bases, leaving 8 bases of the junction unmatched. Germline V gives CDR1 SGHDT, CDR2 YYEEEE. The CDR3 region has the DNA TGTGCCAGCAGCTTAGTGGCGACTAGCGCTAGCACAGATACGCAGTATTTT. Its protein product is CASSLVATSASTDTQYF. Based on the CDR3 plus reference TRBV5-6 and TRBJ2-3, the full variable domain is DAGVTQSPTHLIKTRGQQVTLRCSPKSGHDTVSWYQQALGQGPQFIFQYYEEEERQRGNFPDRFSGHQFPNYSSELNVNALLLGDSALYLCASSLVATSASTDTQYFGPGTRLTVL.

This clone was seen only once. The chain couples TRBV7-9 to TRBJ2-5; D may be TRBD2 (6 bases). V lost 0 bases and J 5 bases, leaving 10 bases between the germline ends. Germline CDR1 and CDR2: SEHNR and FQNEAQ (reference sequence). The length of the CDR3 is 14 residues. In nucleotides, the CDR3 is TGTGCCAGCAGCTTAGCGGGAGGCGGGGAGACCCAGTACTTC. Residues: CASSLAGGGETQYF.

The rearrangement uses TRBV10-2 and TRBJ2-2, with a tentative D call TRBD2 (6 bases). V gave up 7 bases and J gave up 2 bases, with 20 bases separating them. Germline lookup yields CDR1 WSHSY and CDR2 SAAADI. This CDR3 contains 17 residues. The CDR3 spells CASTLPGAGLNTGELFF. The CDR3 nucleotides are TGCGCCAGCACCCTCCCGGGAGCGGGCTTAAACACCGGGGAGCTGTTTTTT.

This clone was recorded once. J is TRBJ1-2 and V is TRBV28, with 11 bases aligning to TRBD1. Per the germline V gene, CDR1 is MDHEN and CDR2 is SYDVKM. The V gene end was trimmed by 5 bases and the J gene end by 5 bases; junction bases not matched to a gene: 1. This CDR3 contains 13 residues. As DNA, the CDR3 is TGTGCCAGCAGTGGACAGGGGGCGTATGGCTACACCTTC. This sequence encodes CASSGQGAYGYTF.